This TCR beta chain was recovered during a study of T cell responses to AZD1222 COVID-19 vaccine. Study-wide points: The study found Spike-specific TCR breadth and depth rose after two AZD1222 doses. Only a handful of people who got AZD1222 tested seropositive at baseline. Donor demographics were predominantly white British with a female majority; clonal diversity may be underestimated.

The assay was immunoSEQ multiplex PCR, and TCRdb's table has in-frame clones only and misses some. The table records 95,000 to 150,000 clones, 85% to 90% of them present only once. Remarks on this clone: Antigen: not known.

Specimen: peripheral blood, collected on day 0 of AZD1222 vaccination. The receptor was derived from an adult in good health.

The chain's CDR3 is CASRLGQGYGYTF. In DNA form, the CDR3 reads TGTGCCAGCAGGCTCGGACAGGGCTATGGCTACACCTTC. The chain employs TRBV27 and TRBJ1-2, with 8 bases matching TRBD1. The V gene's germline CDR1 is MNHEY and CDR2 SMNVEV (reference sequence). The V and J ends lost 6 bases and 4 bases, in that order; junction bases with no gene match: 4. The CDR3 sequence is 13 residues long.